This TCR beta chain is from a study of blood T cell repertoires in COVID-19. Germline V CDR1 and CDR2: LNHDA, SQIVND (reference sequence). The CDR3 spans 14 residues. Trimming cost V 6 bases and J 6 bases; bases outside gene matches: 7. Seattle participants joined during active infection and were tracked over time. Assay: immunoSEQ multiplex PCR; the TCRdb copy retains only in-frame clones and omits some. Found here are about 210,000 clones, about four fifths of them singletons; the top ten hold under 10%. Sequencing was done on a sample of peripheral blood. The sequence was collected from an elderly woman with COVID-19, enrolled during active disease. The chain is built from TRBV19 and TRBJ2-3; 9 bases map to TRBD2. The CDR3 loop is CASRPGLAGDTQYF. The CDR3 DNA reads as TGTGCCAGTAGACCGGGACTAGCAGGGGATACGCAGTATTTT. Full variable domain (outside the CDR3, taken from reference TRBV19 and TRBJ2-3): DGGITQSPKYLFRKEGQNVTLSCEQNLNHDAMYWYRQDPGQGLRLIYYSQIVNDFQKGDIAEGYSVSREKKESFPLTVTSAQKNPTAFYLCASRPGLAGDTQYFGPGTRLTVL.